This T cell receptor beta chain was found in a study of T cells in Graves' hyperthyroidism and ophthalmopathy. Findings and caveats of the study: Most thyroid clonotypes expanded above 0.001 appeared in blood too.

Using RNA transcripts as the source, TCR beta CDR3 regions were amplified. First-round RT-PCR targeting the TCR CDR3 was performed with the HTBI primer set. TCRdb processed the multiplex PCR reads anew with MiXCR; each CDR3 protein has one entry. The table shows approximately 480,000 distinct CDR3 sequences, with less than 25% occurring only once. This clonotype was picked up a small number of times. What it binds is unknown. Exclusion of a patient resulted from uncontrolled infection, other autoimmune disease, pregnancy or lactation. Looked up from germline, CDR1 is SGDLS and CDR2 is YYNGEE. CDR3 length equals 15 residues. V was pared by 3 bases and J by 2 bases, with 5 bases of the junction left unmatched.

The specimen sequenced was blood. The origin of this receptor is a man aged 18 to 29 with Graves' hyperthyroidism. The V gene is TRBV9, the J gene TRBJ1-3; 7 positions agree with TRBD1. The CDR3 reads CASSGTGAAGNTIYF. CDR3 coding DNA: TGTGCCAGCAGCGGAACAGGGGCGGCTGGAAACACCATATATTTT.